This TCR beta chain comes out of a study of cytomegalovirus exposure and HLA in healthy donors. Across the study: Researchers found that roughly 77% of 398 genotyped donors fell within the Caucasian-associated ancestry cluster.

PCR amplification relied on 60 Vbeta primers (plus 13 Jbeta primers). TCRdb's table, derived via immunoSEQ multiplex PCR, lists solely in-frame clones and lacks some. The sample comprises under 50,000 clones, 66% of which are singletons, and about 17% rests with the top ten. Germline V gene data show CDR1 as SGHVS and CDR2 as FNYEAQ. The V end lost 1 base, the J end lost 0 bases, and 9 bases lay between the germline ends. The CDR3 has 15 amino acids. Specimen: PBMCs. The receptor comes from a man aged 45-60 years in good health and CMV-seropositive. The chain has TRBV7-6 and TRBJ1-1; D is unresolved. Written as DNA, the CDR3 is TGTGCCAGCAGCTTAGGACTGTCAATGAACACTGAAGCTTTCTTT. Translating gives CASSLGLSMNTEAFF.